The 27 T cell receptor beta chains below all came from one sample that was sequenced in a study of regulatory T cells in long-lasting Graves disease. Time point of the sample: persistent/refractory GD, antithyroid drugs over 5 years with positive TRAb. Construction of the TCR library relied on RNA isolated from PBMCs. Combining iRepertoire HTBI primers with Arm-PCR of CDR3 regions, the authors built TCR beta libraries. TCRdb re-called the multiplex PCR reads with MiXCR, one entry per CDR3 protein. The repertoire includes more than 300,000 distinct CDR3 sequences, roughly 20% of them detected once, and 28% sits in the top ten. The input for sequencing was peripheral blood mononuclear cells (PBMCs), taken when the disease was refractory, from a patient treated with antithyroid drugs. The source of these receptors is a woman in her thirties or forties with Graves disease.

The DNA of the CDR3 is TGTGCCAGCAGCTTAAGTTCAACTAGCGGTAGCACAGATACGCAGTATTTT. As protein: CASSLSSTSGSTDTQYF. The genes are TRBV7-3 and TRBJ2-3; the match to TRBD2 covers 8 bases. The germline gives CDR1 SGHTA, CDR2 FQGTGA. The CDR3 totals 17 residues. V was pared by 1 base and J by 0 bases, with 6 bases of the junction left unmatched. Complete variable domain (other parts from reference TRBV7-3 and TRBJ2-3): GAGVSQTPSNKVTEKGKYVELRCDPISGHTALYWYRQSLGQGPEFLIYFQGTGAADDSGLPNDRFFAVRPEGSVSTLKIQRTERGDSAVYLCASSLSSTSGSTDTQYFGPGTRLTVL.

The chain links TRBV7-3 to TRBJ1-1; a possible D gene is TRBD1 (5 bases). Germline assignment: CDR1 SGHTA and CDR2 FQGTGA. V dropped 0 bases and J dropped 0 bases, with 11 bases sitting between them. The CDR3 runs to 16 residues. The CDR3 sequence is CASSLTGATMNTEAFF. DNA of the CDR3: TGTGCCAGCAGCTTAACAGGGGCAACTATGAACACTGAAGCTTTCTTT.

This clonotype has only one observation. The rearrangement joins TRBV19 to TRBJ1-1, with D perhaps matching TRBD1 (6 bases). The V end lost 11 bases, the J end lost 11 bases, and 15 bases lay between the germline ends. The length of the CDR3 is 10 residues. In germline, CDR1 is LNHDA, CDR2 SQIVND (reference sequence). The CDR3 region is CAQTGKDAFF. The CDR3 coding sequence is TGTGCCCAAACAGGGAAGGACGCTTTCTTT. Full variable domain (rest looked up from reference TRBV19 and TRBJ1-1): DGGITQSPKYLFRKEGQNVTLSCEQNLNHDAMYWYRQDPGQGLRLIYYSQIVNDFQKGDIAEGYSVSREKKESFPLTVTSAQKNPTAFYLCAQTGKDAFFGQGTRLTVV.

The CDR3 spells CASSVIKGSNTEAFF. In nucleotides, the CDR3 is TGTGCCAGCAGCGTCATCAAGGGATCGAACACTGAAGCTTTCTTT. The chain couples TRBV9 to TRBJ1-1; D is uncertain. The CDR3 contains 15 residues. Deletions cut 2 bases from V and 1 base from J, with 12 bases between. Germline V gives CDR1 SGDLS, CDR2 YYNGEE.

This chain links TRBV5-5 with TRBJ1-5, with D possibly TRBD1 on 6 matching bases. The CDR3 runs 16 residues. In germline, CDR1 is SGHKS, CDR2 YYEKEE (reference sequence). V lost 0 bases, J lost 0 bases, and 10 bases lay in between. CDR3 loop: CASSLAGGGSNQPQHF. As DNA, the CDR3 is TGTGCCAGCAGCTTGGCGGGGGGCGGTAGCAATCAGCCCCAGCATTTT. Variable domain in full (rest from reference TRBV5-5 and TRBJ1-5): DAGVTQSPTHLIKTRGQQVTLRCSPISGHKSVSWYQQVLGQGPQFIFQYYEKEERGRGNFPDRFSARQFPNYSSELNVNALLLGDSALYLCASSLAGGGSNQPQHFGDGTRLSIL.

The chain employs TRBV7-9 and TRBJ1-1, with TRBD1 matching over 10 bases. Germline CDR1 SEHNR, CDR2 FQNEAQ (reference sequence). V shed 1 base and J 4 bases; nucleotides not matched to a gene: 6. This CDR3 is 16 amino acids long. CDR3 sequence reads: CASSLGGTGVRTEAFF. Written as DNA, the CDR3 is TGTGCCAGCAGCTTAGGCGGGACAGGGGTTCGCACTGAAGCTTTCTTT.

About this clonotype: At one end the junction does not follow the germline gene, possibly because of a read error. This CDR3 is CASSSGLAERNEQFF. The DNA for the CDR3 is TGCGCCAGCAGCTCGGGACTAGCGGAACGGAATGAGCAGTTCTTC. The chain links TRBV11-2 to TRBJ2-1; 11 positions match TRBD2. The CDR3 is 15 residues long. CDR1 and CDR2 from the germline V gene are SGHAT and FQNNGV.

This rearrangement joins TRBV5-4 to TRBJ1-5; D unclear. Germline CDR1 is SGHNT and CDR2 is YYREEE (reference sequence). Trimming took off 2 bases at V and 3 bases at J, with 9 bases between the two ends. This CDR3 has 14 amino acids. CDR3 sequence: CASSLWGNNQPQHF. In DNA, the CDR3 is TGTGCCAGCAGCTTATGGGGAAACAATCAGCCCCAGCATTTT.

The chain employs TRBV20-1 and TRBJ2-1; D unclear. The CDR3 extends over 15 amino acids. V lost 3 bases, J lost 0 bases, and 12 bases lay in between. Germline loops: CDR1 DFQATT, CDR2 SNEGSKA (reference sequence). CDR3 in DNA: TGCAGTGCTAGTAAATCCCTCCCCTCCTACAATGAGCAGTTCTTC. This codes for CSASKSLPSYNEQFF.

This clonotype was counted ten times or more. This chain joins TRBV2 and TRBJ2-1, with D possibly being TRBD1 or TRBD2 (5 bases each). V lost 6 bases to trimming and J lost 6 bases, with 9 bases between them. CDR1 is SNHLY and CDR2 is FYNNEI in the germline V gene. CDR3 length: 12 amino acids. The chain's CDR3 is CASRGTGNEQFF. CDR3 nucleotides: TGTGCCAGCAGGGGGACGGGCAATGAGCAGTTCTTC.

The chain couples TRBV28 to TRBJ2-1, with TRBD1 identical over 8 bases. The CDR3 runs 15 residues. The ends lost 6 bases at V and 4 bases at J; junction bases unmatched: 8. Germline values: CDR1 MDHEN, CDR2 SYDVKM. The CDR3 coding sequence is TGTGCCAGCAGAGCCGGGACAGGAAATTACAATGAGCAGTTCTTC. Amino acid sequence: CASRAGTGNYNEQFF.

This clonotype was observed a handful of times. The chain combines TRBV29-1 with TRBJ2-7, with a possible D match to TRBD1 (6 bases). The V and J ends lost 5 bases and 4 bases respectively, with 21 bases between them. The CDR3 consists of 15 residues. Germline V gives CDR1 SQVTM, CDR2 ANQGSEA. CDR3 nucleotides: TGCAGCGTTCGTAGGCCAAGGCAGGGGACGTACGAGCAGTACTTC. It is translated as CSVRRPRQGTYEQYF.

This sequence joins TRBV10-2 and TRBJ2-6; D is unresolved. The germline V and J ends were trimmed by 2 bases and 0 bases, with 8 bases remaining between them. The CDR3 loop spans 16 amino acids. The germline V gene encodes CDR1 WSHSY and CDR2 SAAADI. The CDR3 reads CASSERESSGANVLTF. The CDR3 DNA reads as TGCGCCAGCAGTGAGAGGGAATCCTCTGGGGCCAACGTCCTGACTTTC.

This clonotype occurred many times. The chain has TRBV28 and TRBJ2-7; 7 bases match TRBD1. The V gene end was trimmed by 6 bases and the J gene end by 3 bases; junction bases not matched to a gene: 11. The germline gives CDR1 MDHEN, CDR2 SYDVKM. The CDR3 has 15 residues. Here the CDR3 DNA reads TGTGCCAGCAGAATAACCGGGACAGTTTTCTACGAGCAGTACTTC. Its protein product is CASRITGTVFYEQYF.

This clonotype was recorded many times. The CDR3 nucleotides are TGTGCCATCAGTGAAAGGTCCTCGAACACTGAAGCTTTCTTT. Protein product: CAISERSSNTEAFF. V is TRBV10-3 and J is TRBJ1-1; D gene unclear. V was clipped by 3 bases and J by 1 base, with 9 bases between them. There are 14 residues in the CDR3. Germline assignment: CDR1 ENHRY and CDR2 SYGVKD.

The chain recombines TRBV9 with TRBJ1-3; D may be TRBD1 (5 bases). The germline V gene encodes CDR1 SGDLS and CDR2 YYNGEE. This CDR3 has 15 amino acids. The V gene lost 0 bases and the J gene lost 0 bases, with 7 bases spanning the gap. CDR3 nucleotides: TGTGCCAGCAGCGTAGCTCAGGGCTCTGGAAACACCATATATTTT. It codes for CASSVAQGSGNTIYF.

This clonotype was found a few times. This chain uses TRBV7-9 with TRBJ1-5; D is ambiguous. Germline CDR1 SEHNR, CDR2 FQNEAQ (reference sequence). Trimming shortened V by 7 bases and J by 5 bases, and 9 bases separated the two germline ends. The CDR3 sequence is 12 residues long. The CDR3 DNA follows: TGTGCCAGCACCGACGGATATCAGCCCCAGCATTTT. This sequence encodes CASTDGYQPQHF.

This clonotype was recorded at least ten times. The genes are TRBV10-3 and TRBJ2-5; 10 nucleotides align to TRBD1. V shed 5 bases, J shed 3 bases, and the junction held 3 bases outside the gene matches. The CDR3 is 14 residues long. Germline values: CDR1 ENHRY, CDR2 SYGVKD. The CDR3 spells CAISLGTGEETQYF. The CDR3 nucleotides are TGTGCCATCAGTCTAGGGACAGGGGAAGAGACCCAGTACTTC.

To note about this clonotype: One end of the junction varies from germline; a read error may be responsible. The rearrangement links TRBV11-2 to TRBJ2-1; TRBD1 is a possible D gene (6 bases). Germline CDR1 and CDR2: SGHAT and FQNNGV. The CDR3 covers 15 residues. The CDR3 DNA reads TGTGCCAGCAGCCCCCGGACAGCGGCGTGGAATGAGCAATTCTTC. Translation gives CASSPRTAAWNEQFF.

The sample holds many counts of this clonotype. The genes are TRBV2 and TRBJ1-2; tentatively, D is TRBD1 (5 bases). Germline CDR1 and CDR2: SNHLY and FYNNEI. This CDR3 has 13 residues. V was shortened by 6 bases and J by 6 bases, with 14 bases between the two germline ends. In nucleotides, the CDR3 is TGTGCCAGCAGGCAGCATTCGGGGGATGGCTACACCTTC. Translating gives CASRQHSGDGYTF. Supplemented by reference TRBV2 and TRBJ1-2, the full variable domain reads EPEVTQTPSHQVTQMGQEVILRCVPISNHLYFYWYRQILGQKVEFLVSFYNNEISEKSEIFDDQFSVERPDGSNFTLKIRSTKLEDSAMYFCASRQHSGDGYTFGSGTRLTVV.

This chain uses TRBV7-9 with TRBJ2-2; D gene uncertain. This CDR3 is 10 amino acids long. V lost 11 bases and J 7 bases, leaving 8 bases between the germline ends. Looked up from germline, CDR1 is SEHNR and CDR2 is FQNEAQ (reference sequence). The CDR3 DNA reads TGTGCCCTCGATGGCGGGGAGCTGTTTTTT. The encoded protein is CALDGGELFF. The variable domain in full, completed from reference TRBV7-9 and TRBJ2-2, reads DTGVSQNPRHKITKRGQNVTFRCDPISEHNRLYWYRQTLGQGPEFLTYFQNEAQLEKSRLLSDRFSAERPKGSFSTLEIQRTEQGDSAMYLCALDGGELFFGEGSRLTVL.

J is TRBJ1-2 and V is TRBV29-1; D is possibly TRBD1 (5 bases). This CDR3 spans 11 amino acids. In germline, CDR1 is SQVTM, CDR2 ANQGSEA. Trimming pared 5 bases from V and 8 bases from J, leaving 12 bases between. CDR3 protein: CSVLRGGGYTF. The CDR3 DNA sequence: TGCAGCGTTTTAAGGGGTGGGGGCTACACCTTC.

This clonotype was found many times. V gene TRBV24-1 combines with J gene TRBJ2-7; no clear D. This CDR3 region has 13 residues. V was cut by 4 bases and J by 0 bases, with 6 bases left in between. Germline-derived CDR1 and CDR2 are KGHDR and SFDVKD. The CDR3 protein is CATSDRNSYEQYF. The DNA of the CDR3 is TGTGCCACCAGTGACAGAAACTCCTACGAGCAGTACTTC.

The chain carries TRBV19 and TRBJ2-3; D is unresolved. The CDR3 totals 16 residues. Germline values: CDR1 LNHDA, CDR2 SQIVND (reference sequence). The germline V and J ends were trimmed by 0 bases and 0 bases, with 10 bases remaining between them. This CDR3 is CASSIEGRLSTDTQYF. The CDR3 DNA reads TGTGCCAGTAGTATAGAAGGACGGCTGAGCACAGATACGCAGTATTTT. The variable domain in full, completed from reference TRBV19 and TRBJ2-3, reads DGGITQSPKYLFRKEGQNVTLSCEQNLNHDAMYWYRQDPGQGLRLIYYSQIVNDFQKGDIAEGYSVSREKKESFPLTVTSAQKNPTAFYLCASSIEGRLSTDTQYFGPGTRLTVL.

This clonotype was seen ten or more times. This sequence joins TRBV27 and TRBJ2-4; D is uncertain. Trimming took off 4 bases at V and 1 base at J, with 8 bases between the two ends. Germline loops: CDR1 MNHEY, CDR2 SMNVEV (reference sequence). The CDR3 runs to 14 residues. The CDR3 DNA is TGTGCCAGCAGTTCCTCCTCGGCCAAAAACATTCAGTACTTC. Its protein is CASSSSSAKNIQYF.

Only a few counts were recorded for this clonotype. J is TRBJ2-2 and V is TRBV28, with D uncertain. The V gene's germline CDR1 is MDHEN and CDR2 SYDVKM. Between the trimmed V and J ends, which lost 1 base and 3 bases, there was a span of 9 bases. The CDR3 has 15 residues. CDR3 nucleotides: TGTGCCAGCAGTTTATTTCACTTAGACACCGGGGAGCTGTTTTTT. The encoded protein is CASSLFHLDTGELFF.

This clonotype was recorded a few times. The chain is built from TRBV20-1 and TRBJ2-7, with no clear D. The CDR3 consists of 13 residues. Germline-derived CDR1 and CDR2 are DFQATT and SNEGSKA (reference sequence). In DNA form, the CDR3 reads TGCAGCGCTTTTAGACACCCTCGTGACGAGCAGTACTTC. Translating it yields CSAFRHPRDEQYF.